This record looks at one T cell receptor beta chain sequence and its context. This clonotype came up a few times. The antigen it binds to is not known. No base-level quality is on record; no much larger clone is a single base apart. The library was prepared using 5' RACE. The data were produced on an Illumina HiSeq 2500. A second PCR of roughly 7 to 11 cycles was performed with a sample-barcoded 5' primer and a J-beta primer mix. A template-switch 5' adaptor carrying 12 random nucleotides introduced a unique molecular identifier onto each TCR beta cDNA molecule. Each sample yielded at least 3 million CDR3-containing paired-end reads. First-strand cDNA synthesis was performed from all RNA using the Mint cDNA synthesis kit, with priming by a TRBC-specific oligonucleotide. After uracil-DNA glycosylase treatment, a first 18-cycle PCR used universal primers M1SS and BC2_uni_R on all cDNA. The published analysis was carried out like this. Each sample was normalized by randomly selecting 1 million high-quality reads, each carrying a distinct molecular identifier. Reads sharing molecular identifiers were discarded rather than binned into consensus sequences. MiTCR, with a Q25 quality threshold and the strictest error-elimination algorithm, was used for CDR3 identification, clonotype clustering and error correction. A nonparametric unseen species model with Euler transformation was used to estimate lower-bound total TCR beta diversity. TCRdb handled the public reads itself, with Q25 trimming in fastp and clone calling in MiXCR, and kept productive beta chains. CDR3 protein sequences are deduplicated, and each keeps its most common genes and DNA. The V and J calls here are based on TCRdb, not the publication. Recorded for this sample are about 2 million distinct CDR3 sequences; around 50% of them occurred a single time. Less than 2.5% of the sample goes to the ten largest clones.

Systemically healthy Caucasian individuals from Russia, 35 to 40 in total and aged roughly 6 to 100 years, were included as donors. Each donor gave around 9 milliliters of peripheral blood, collected into EDTA-treated Vacutainer tubes. PBMCs were isolated by Ficoll-Paque density-gradient centrifugation, with at least 6.5 million obtained per sample. Total RNA, at least 5 micrograms per sample, was extracted from PBMCs with Trizol reagent. The percentages of naive CD45RAhigh/CD27high T cells were determined by flow cytometry on a PBMC aliquot from every donor. V and J are truncated by 3 bases and 3 bases respectively, leaving an intervening sequence of 9 bases. Including cysteine and phenylalanine, the CDR3 has 14 amino acids. CDR3 DNA only is kept here, 42 bases in frame from base 1. The data stem from a study of blood T cells in healthy people across ages (dated by TCRdb to between 2015 and 2017). For the study in its entirety: Template switching captured roughly one uniquely barcoded TCR beta cDNA molecule per two T cells in model experiments. Four age groups were formed from the donors: young (average approximately 15 years), middle-aged (less than 40), aged (around 62) and long-lived (approximately 80). To avoid experimental bias, donors of different ages were distributed randomly across sequencing lanes. Two additional independent replicas of 1 million unique cDNA reads from the same blood draw were analyzed for two donors (one aged 18 to 30 and one aged 80 or older). To track age-related changes in TCR beta repertoire diversity, the study relied on deep sequencing normalized with unique cDNA molecular identifiers. Broader findings and caveats from the paper: Because profiling used bulk unsorted PBMCs, naive and antigen-experienced compartments could not be compared conclusively. Donor CMV infection status was unknown, potentially confounding age-related changes in expanded clonotypes. Observed TCR beta diversity per million T cells fell roughly linearly with age, and a significant reduction was already apparent by age roughly 40. Total diversity estimates from one million sequenced T cells were considered lower bounds and underestimates. There was a strong correlation between observed TCR beta diversity and the percentage of naive T cells measured by flow cytometry. Compared with the aged group, the long-lived group had more naive CD4+ T cells, fewer expanded clones and increased TCR diversity, a pattern suggesting age selection.

Recombination connected TRBV12-3 or TRBV12-4 to TRBJ2-1; the D gene remains uncertain. The receptor comes from a woman aged 40 to 50 in good health. Input material: blood. The CDR3 region has the sequence CASSFRPGYNEQFF. The sequence in DNA is TGTGCCAGCAGTTTTCGCCCGGGCTACAATGAGCAGTTCTTC.